This TCR beta chain emerged from a study of CD8 T cells in Susac syndrome. RNA amounts of roughly 0.5 to 1 ug underwent reverse transcription with random hexamers. Amplification of TCR beta CDR3 used immunoSEQ multiplex PCR across 54 Vbeta and 13 Jbeta. TCRdb redid the calling of the immunoSEQ multiplex PCR reads with MiXCR, one entry per CDR3 protein. The repertoire consists of about 73,000 distinct CDR3 sequences, with about 95% occurring once and the leading ten covering about 0.4%. The sequenced target, TCR beta, came from blood CD8+ and CD4+ T cells. Negative isolation was used for CD8+ and CD4+ T cells, and FACS enrichment was applied to TEMRA cells. Germline CDR1 SNHLY, CDR2 FYNNEI. This CDR3 spans 16 amino acids. V dropped 3 bases and J dropped 4 bases, with 19 bases sitting between them.

This sequence joins TRBV2 and TRBJ2-7, with D possibly matching TRBD2 (5 bases). Sequencing was carried out using CD8+ T cells from PBMCs. This sequence originates from a human donor with multiple sclerosis. The CDR3 DNA sequence: TGTGCCAGCAGTGATCCCCATCAGGACTTAGGATACGAGCAGTACTTC. Protein: CASSDPHQDLGYEQYF.